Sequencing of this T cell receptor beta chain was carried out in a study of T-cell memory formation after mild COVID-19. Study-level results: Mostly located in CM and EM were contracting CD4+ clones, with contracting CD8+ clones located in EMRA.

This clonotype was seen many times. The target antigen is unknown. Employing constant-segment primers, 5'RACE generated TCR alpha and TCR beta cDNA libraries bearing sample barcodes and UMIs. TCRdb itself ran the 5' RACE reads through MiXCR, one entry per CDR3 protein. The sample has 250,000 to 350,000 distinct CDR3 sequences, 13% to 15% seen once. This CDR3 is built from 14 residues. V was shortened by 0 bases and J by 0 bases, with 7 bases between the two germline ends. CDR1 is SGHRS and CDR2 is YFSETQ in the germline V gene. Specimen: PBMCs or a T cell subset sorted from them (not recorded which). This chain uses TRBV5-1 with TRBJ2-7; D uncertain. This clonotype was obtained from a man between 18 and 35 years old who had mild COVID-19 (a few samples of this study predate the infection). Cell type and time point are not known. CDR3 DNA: TGCGCCAGCAGCTTGGAGACTGCCTCCTACGAGCAGTACTTC. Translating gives CASSLETASYEQYF.